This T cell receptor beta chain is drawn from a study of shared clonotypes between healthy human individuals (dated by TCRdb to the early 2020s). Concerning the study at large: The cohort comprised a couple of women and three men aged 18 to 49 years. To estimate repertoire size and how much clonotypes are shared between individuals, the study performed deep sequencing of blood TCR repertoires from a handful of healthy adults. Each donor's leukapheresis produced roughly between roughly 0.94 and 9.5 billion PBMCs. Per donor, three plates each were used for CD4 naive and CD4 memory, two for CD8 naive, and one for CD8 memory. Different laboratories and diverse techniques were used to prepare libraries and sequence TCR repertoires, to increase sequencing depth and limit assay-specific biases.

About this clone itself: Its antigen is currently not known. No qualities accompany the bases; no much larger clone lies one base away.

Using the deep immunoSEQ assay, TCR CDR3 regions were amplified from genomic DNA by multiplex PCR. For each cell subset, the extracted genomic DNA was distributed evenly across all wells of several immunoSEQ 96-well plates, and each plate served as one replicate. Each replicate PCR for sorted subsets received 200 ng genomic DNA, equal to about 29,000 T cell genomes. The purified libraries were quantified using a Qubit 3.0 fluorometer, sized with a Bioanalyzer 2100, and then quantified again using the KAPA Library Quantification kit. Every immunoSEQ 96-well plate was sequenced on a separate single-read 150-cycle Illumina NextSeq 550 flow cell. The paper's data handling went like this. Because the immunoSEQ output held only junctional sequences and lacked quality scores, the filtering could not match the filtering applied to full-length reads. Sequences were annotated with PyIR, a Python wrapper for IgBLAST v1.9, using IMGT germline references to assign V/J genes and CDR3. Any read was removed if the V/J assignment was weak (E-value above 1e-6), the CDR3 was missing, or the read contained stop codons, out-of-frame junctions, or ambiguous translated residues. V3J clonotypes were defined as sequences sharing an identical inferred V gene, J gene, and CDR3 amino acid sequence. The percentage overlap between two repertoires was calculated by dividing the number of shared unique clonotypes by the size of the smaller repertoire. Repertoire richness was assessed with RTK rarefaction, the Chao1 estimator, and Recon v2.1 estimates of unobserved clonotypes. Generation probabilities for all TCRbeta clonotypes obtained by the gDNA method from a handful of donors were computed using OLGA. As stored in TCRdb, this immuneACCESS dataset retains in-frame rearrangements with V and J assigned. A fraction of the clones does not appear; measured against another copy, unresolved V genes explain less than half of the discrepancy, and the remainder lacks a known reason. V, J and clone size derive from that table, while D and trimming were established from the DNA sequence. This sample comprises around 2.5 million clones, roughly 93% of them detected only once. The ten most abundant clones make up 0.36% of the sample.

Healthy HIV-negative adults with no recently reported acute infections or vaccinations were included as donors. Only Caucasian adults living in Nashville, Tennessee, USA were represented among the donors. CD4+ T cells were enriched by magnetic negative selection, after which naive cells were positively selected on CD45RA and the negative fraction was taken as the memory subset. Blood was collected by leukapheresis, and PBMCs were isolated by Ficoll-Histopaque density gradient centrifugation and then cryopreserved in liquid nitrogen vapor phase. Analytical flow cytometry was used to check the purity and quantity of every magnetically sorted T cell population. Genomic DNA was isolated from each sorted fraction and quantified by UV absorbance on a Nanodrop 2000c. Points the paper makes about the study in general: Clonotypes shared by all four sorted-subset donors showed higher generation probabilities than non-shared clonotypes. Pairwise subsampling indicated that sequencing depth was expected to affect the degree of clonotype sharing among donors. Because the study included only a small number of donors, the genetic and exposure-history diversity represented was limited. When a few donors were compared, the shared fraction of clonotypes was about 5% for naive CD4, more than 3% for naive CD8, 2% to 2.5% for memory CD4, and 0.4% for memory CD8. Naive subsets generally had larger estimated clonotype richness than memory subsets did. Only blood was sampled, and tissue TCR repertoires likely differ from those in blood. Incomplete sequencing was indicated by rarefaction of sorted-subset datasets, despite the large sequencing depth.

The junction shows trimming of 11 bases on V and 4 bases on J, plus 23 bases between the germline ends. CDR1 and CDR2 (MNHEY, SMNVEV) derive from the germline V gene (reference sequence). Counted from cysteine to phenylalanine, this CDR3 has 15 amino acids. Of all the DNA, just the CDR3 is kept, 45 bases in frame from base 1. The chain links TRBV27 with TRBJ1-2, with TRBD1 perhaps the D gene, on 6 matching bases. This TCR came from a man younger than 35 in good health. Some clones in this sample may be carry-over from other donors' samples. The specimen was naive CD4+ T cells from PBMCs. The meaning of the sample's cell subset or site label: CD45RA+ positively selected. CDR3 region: CAPEGKLGGPYGYTF. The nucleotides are TGTGCCCCAGAGGGCAAATTGGGGGGCCCCTATGGCTACACCTTC.